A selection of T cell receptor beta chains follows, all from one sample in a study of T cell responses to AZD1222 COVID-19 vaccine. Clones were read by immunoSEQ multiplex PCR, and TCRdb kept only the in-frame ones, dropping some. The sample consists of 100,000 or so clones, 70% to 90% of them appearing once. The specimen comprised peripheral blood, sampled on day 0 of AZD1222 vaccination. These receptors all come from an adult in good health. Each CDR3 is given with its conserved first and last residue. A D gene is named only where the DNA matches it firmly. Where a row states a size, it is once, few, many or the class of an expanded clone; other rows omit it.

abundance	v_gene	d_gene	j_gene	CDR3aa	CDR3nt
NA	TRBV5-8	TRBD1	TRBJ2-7	CASSLARWTGLTSYEQYF	TGTGCCAGCAGCTTGGCGAGATGGACAGGCCTAACCTCCTACGAGCAGTACTTC
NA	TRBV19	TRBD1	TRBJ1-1	CASSNDRVNTEAFF	TGTGCCAGTAGTAACGACAGGGTGAACACTGAAGCTTTCTTT
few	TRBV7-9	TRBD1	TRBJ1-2	CASSLGQIDYGYTF	TGTGCCAGCAGCTTGGGACAGATTGACTATGGCTACACCTTC
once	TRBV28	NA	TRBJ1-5	CASSLSSGGRQPQHF	TGTGCCAGCAGTTTATCATCGGGGGGTAGGCAGCCCCAGCATTTT
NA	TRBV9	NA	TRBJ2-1	CASSVSFSYSYNEQFF	TGTGCCAGCAGCGTCAGTTTTTCTTACTCCTACAATGAGCAGTTCTTC
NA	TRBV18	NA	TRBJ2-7	CASSPPSGEQYF	TGTGCCAGCTCACCACCCTCGGGGGAGCAGTACTTC
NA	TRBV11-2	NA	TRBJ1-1	CASSLERGSEAFF	TGTGCCAGCAGCCTGGAACGGGGGTCTGAAGCTTTCTTT
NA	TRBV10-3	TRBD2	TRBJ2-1	CAISESKAGGIVGEQFF	TGTGCCATCAGTGAGTCGAAAGCGGGAGGTATTGTCGGTGAGCAGTTCTTC
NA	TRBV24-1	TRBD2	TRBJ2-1	CACESGTSGVYNEQFF	TGTGCCTGCGAAAGCGGGACTAGCGGGGTGTACAATGAGCAGTTCTTC
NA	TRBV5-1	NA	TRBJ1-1	CASSPGPTLTEAFF	TGCGCCAGCAGCCCTGGACCCACGCTCACTGAAGCTTTCTTT
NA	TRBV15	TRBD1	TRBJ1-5	CATTAGQSYSNQPQHF	TGTGCCACCACCGCGGGACAGAGTTATAGCAATCAGCCCCAGCATTTT
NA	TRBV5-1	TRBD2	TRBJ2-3	CASSLVLLAGGTDTQYF	TGCGCCAGCAGCTTGGTTTTGCTAGCGGGAGGCACAGATACGCAGTATTTT
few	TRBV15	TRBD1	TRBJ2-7	CATSRPGTGQREQYF	TGTGCCACCAGCAGACCCGGGACAGGGCAGCGGGAGCAGTACTTC
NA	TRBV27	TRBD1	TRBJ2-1	CASPRFGQGKYNEQFF	TGTGCCAGCCCGCGCTTTGGACAGGGAAAATACAATGAGCAGTTCTTC
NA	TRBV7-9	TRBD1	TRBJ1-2	CASSFIQGAYGYTF	TGTGCCAGCAGCTTTATACAGGGGGCGTATGGCTACACCTTC
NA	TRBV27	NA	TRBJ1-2	CASSSPTDKTSYGYTF	TGTGCCAGCAGTTCTCCAACCGACAAGACTTCCTATGGCTACACCTTC
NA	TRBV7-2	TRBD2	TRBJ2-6	CASSLASGVGMSGANVLTF	TGTGCCAGCAGCTTAGCGAGCGGGGTGGGGATGTCTGGGGCCAACGTCCTGACTTTC
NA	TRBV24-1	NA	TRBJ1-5	CATSDHGGGPDQPQHF	TGTGCCACCAGTGACCACGGAGGGGGTCCGGATCAGCCCCAGCATTTT
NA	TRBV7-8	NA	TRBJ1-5	CASSREDSGIQPQHF	TGTGCCAGCAGCCGAGAAGATTCAGGGATTCAGCCCCAGCATTTT
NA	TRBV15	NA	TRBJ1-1	CATSDTTRYTEAFF	TGTGCCACCTCCGATACAACCCGGTACACTGAAGCTTTCTTT
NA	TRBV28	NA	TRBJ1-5	CASSLGQAVVAQHF	TGTGCCAGCAGTTTAGGGCAGGCTGTTGTAGCCCAGCATTTT
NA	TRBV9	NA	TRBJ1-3	CASSPSGFSGNTIYF	TGTGCCAGCAGCCCCAGCGGGTTCTCTGGAAACACCATATATTTT
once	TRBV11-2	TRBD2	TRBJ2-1	CASSLGTLAGGTYNEQFF	TGTGCCAGCAGCTTAGGTACTCTCGCGGGAGGAACCTACAATGAGCAGTTCTTC
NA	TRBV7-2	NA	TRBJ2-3	CASSLIGRPVTDTQYF	TGTGCCAGCAGCTTAATTGGGCGTCCCGTCACAGATACGCAGTATTTT
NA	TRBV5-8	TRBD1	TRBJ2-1	CASSLGSSRGLGGNYNEQFF	TGTGCCAGCAGCTTGGGGTCTTCCAGGGGGCTAGGCGGGAACTACAATGAGCAGTTCTTC
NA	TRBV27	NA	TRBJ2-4	CASSFGSPQNIQYF	TGTGCCAGCAGTTTCGGGAGTCCCCAAAACATTCAGTACTTC
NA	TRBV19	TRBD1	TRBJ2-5	CASSMGGTVQETQYF	TGTGCCAGTAGTATGGGTGGGACAGTCCAAGAGACCCAGTACTTC
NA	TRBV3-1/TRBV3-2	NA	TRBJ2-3	CASSTLALGTDTQYF	TGTGCCAGCAGCACTCTAGCGCTAGGCACAGATACGCAGTATTTT
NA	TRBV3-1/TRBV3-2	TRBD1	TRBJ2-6	CASSQLTGVGANVLTF	TGTGCCAGCAGCCAACTAACAGGGGTCGGGGCCAACGTCCTGACTTTC
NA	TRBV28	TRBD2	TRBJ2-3	CASSLGGRGTDTQYF	TGTGCCAGCAGTTTGGGGGGGAGAGGCACAGATACGCAGTATTTT
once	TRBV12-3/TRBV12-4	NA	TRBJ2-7	CASSPDRLEQYF	TGTGCCAGCAGTCCTGACAGATTGGAGCAGTACTTC
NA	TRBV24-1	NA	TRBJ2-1	CATSDLGPNEQFF	TGTGCCACCAGTGATTTGGGGCCGAATGAGCAGTTCTTC
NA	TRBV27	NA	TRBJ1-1	CASSLSPGREGDTEAFF	TGTGCCAGCAGTTTATCGCCGGGGCGGGAGGGGGACACTGAAGCTTTCTTT
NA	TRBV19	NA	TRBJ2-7	CASSRTLPYEQYF	TGTGCCAGTAGTCGGACTCTGCCTTACGAGCAGTACTTC
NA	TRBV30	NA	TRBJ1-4	CAWSLKGANEKLFF	TGTGCCTGGAGTTTAAAGGGCGCTAATGAAAAACTGTTTTTT
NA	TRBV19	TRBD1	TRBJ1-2	CASSILGGSSYGYTF	TGTGCCAGTAGTATTTTAGGGGGCAGCAGCTATGGCTACACCTTC
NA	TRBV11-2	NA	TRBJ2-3	CASSLDLPRAGSDTQYF	TGTGCCAGCAGCTTAGATCTCCCCAGGGCGGGGTCAGATACGCAGTATTTT
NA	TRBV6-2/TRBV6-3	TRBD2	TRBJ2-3	CASSYSGGRLDTQYF	TGTGCCAGCAGTTACTCCGGGGGGAGATTAGATACGCAGTATTTT
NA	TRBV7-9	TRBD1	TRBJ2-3	CASTRDRGKRDTQYF	TGTGCCAGCACCAGGGACAGGGGGAAGCGAGATACGCAGTATTTT
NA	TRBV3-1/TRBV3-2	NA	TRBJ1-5	CASSQGVGGRGQPQHF	TGTGCCAGCAGCCAGGGGGTAGGAGGTAGGGGTCAGCCCCAGCATTTT